The entry that follows covers one T cell receptor beta chain sequence. Its cognate antigen has yet to be identified. No much larger clone is present one base from it, and per-base qualities are unavailable. The record originates from a study of T cells after posttransplantation cyclophosphamide listed by TCRdb under 2016. Looking at the study overall: T cell repertoire reconstitution was tracked by TRB sequencing after myeloablative bone marrow transplantation in which posttransplantation cyclophosphamide was used as GVHD prophylaxis. Antigen receptor sequencing was done on samples from some 34 PTCy-treated patients and from over 15 related bone marrow donors of those patients. Blood from all 35 or so PTCy patients with 1-year posttransplant specimens was subjected to TRB sequencing. In 3 patients, TRB sequencing was also performed on up to about 3 more blood samples taken 2 to 5.2 years after transplant, and in 4 patients, pretransplant blood was also TRB-sequenced. Because TRA and TRB clonality were tightly correlated in 9 samples, subsequent TCR analyses were focused on TRB only. Public TRB sequences were checked against a database of over 3,000 sequences associated with responses to pathogens, tumor antigens, self-antigens and alloantigens.

The meaning of the sample's treatment or condition label: high-dose cyclophosphamide on days +3 and +4 as single-agent GVHD prophylaxis. PTCy patients received busulfan and fludarabine conditioning, a related or unrelated marrow graft, and cyclophosphamide on days +3 and +4. PTCy-treated patients came from a prospective multi-institutional clinical trial. Mononuclear cells from peripheral blood and bone marrow were separated by Ficoll-Hypaque density centrifugation and then cryopreserved. The germline V gene encodes CDR1 SNHLY and CDR2 FYNNEI. The CDR3 contains 12 residues, cysteine and phenylalanine counted. Of all the DNA, just the CDR3 is kept, 36 bases in frame from base 1. V lost 6 bases and J lost 12 bases, and the count of bases not matched to a germline gene is 8. Genomic DNA was the input for TRB sequencing, which was run either with the immunoSEQ assay at survey resolution or with the hsTCRB kit. Under the source paper's analysis protocol: The immunoSEQ software was used for initial read processing, and the LymphoSeq R package was used for repertoire analyses. Clonality was computed as 1 minus normalized Shannon entropy; Gini coefficient was also calculated for each TRB dataset. To infer phenotypes in unsorted samples, TRB sequences from sorted subsets of the recipient or donor were mapped onto the unsorted samples of the same recipient. In its TCRdb copy, this immuneACCESS table keeps in-frame sequences only and misses some clones. Where compared with another copy, unresolved V genes explain less than half of these, and the others have no known cause. V and J calls and clone size are given by that table; D and trimming were obtained from the DNA. In all, the sample holds over 10,000 clones, and over 2% of those were seen once. In total, the top ten clones hold roughly a sixth of the sample.

Paper-wide results and their limitations: Donor-recipient similarity was low at 1-2 months but increased during the first year, and donor CD8+ memory clones often dominated later blood repertoires. Across 45 patients, recipient CMV seropositivity and CMV reactivation were highly associated with TRB clonality; PTCy diversity was similar to CNI/methotrexate controls. The TRB repertoires of T cells infiltrating skin or the GI tract showed only limited overlap with the TRB repertoires found in blood.

The receptor comes from a male patient in his thirties who received an allogeneic stem cell transplant from a related donor, was CMV-positive, and had no GVHD. Once a transplant has taken place, some T cells may be donor derived. Sequenced material: PBMCs, taken after allogeneic stem cell transplant with posttransplant cyclophosphamide. Recombination connected TRBV2 to TRBJ1-2, with 9 middle bases fitting TRBD1. The DNA sequence reads TGTGCCAGCAGGGAACAGGGGGCGAGGGACACCTTC. The translation is CASREQGARDTF. The CDR3 plus the reference TRBV2 and TRBJ1-2 genes for the other parts give the full variable domain: EPEVTQTPSHQVTQMGQEVILRCVPISNHLYFYWYRQILGQKVEFLVSFYNNEISEKSEIFDDQFSVERPDGSNFTLKIRSTKLEDSAMYFCASREQGARDTFGSGTRLTVV.